Included here is one T cell receptor beta chain sequence, with context. Losses at the gene ends were 0 bases for V and 4 bases for J; bases not matched to a gene: 7. Germline V gives CDR1 SGHRS, CDR2 YFSETQ. CDR3 length equals 16 residues. The entry originates in a study of control samples from healthy donors and cancer patients. The protocol was immunoSEQ multiplex PCR, while the TCRdb copy is restricted to in-frame clones and leaves out a portion. This sample yields about 120,000 clones, of which roughly nine tenths are seen a single time; 1.1% belongs to the top ten. The genes are TRBV5-1 and TRBJ2-3; 8 bases line up with TRBD2. This TCR derives from a woman between 50 and 59 years old with colorectal cancer. Sequencing input: PBMCs. The CDR3: CASSLDPGGEADTQYF. CDR3 DNA: TGCGCCAGCAGCTTGGATCCCGGGGGGGAGGCAGATACGCAGTATTTT.